A selection of T cell receptor beta chains follows, all from one sample in a study of T-cell reconstitution after alpha-beta-depleted transplantation in children. TCRdb reprocessed the PCR reads with MiXCR, giving one entry per CDR3 protein. This table has 500,000 to 750,000 distinct CDR3 sequences, approximately 13% appearing once. The sample in question was PBMCs, mostly from graft donor cells, obtained 360 days after TCRalphabeta/CD19-depleted stem cell transplant. Receptors originate from a male patient between 10 and 17 years old who had a stem cell transplant for acute myeloid leukemia, so the T cells may come from the graft donor. The CDR3 runs from the conserved cysteine through the conserved F or W. D genes are given only for firm matches. Clone sizes are given selectively: once, few, many, or a class where the clone is expanded.

>TRBV6-5|.|14|TRBJ2-1|.
TGTGCCAGCAGTTACTTGGGGGAGAGGGGTGAGCAGTTCTTC
CASSYLGERGEQFF
>TRBV5-6|.|15|TRBJ2-4|.
TGTGCCAGCAGCTTACACGGCGGAGCCAAAAACATTCAGTACTTC
CASSLHGGAKNIQYF
>TRBV6-5|.|14|TRBJ2-7|many
TGTGCCAGCAGTTACTCGGGACCACCATACGAGCAGTACTTC
CASSYSGPPYEQYF
>TRBV5-1|TRBD2|14|TRBJ2-1|many
TGCGCCAGCAGCTCAAGCGGGATTTTGGATGAGCAGTTCTTC
CASSSSGILDEQFF
>TRBV28|.|11|TRBJ2-2|.
TGTGCCAGCAGAACACCCGGGGAGCTGTTTTTT
CASRTPGELFF
>TRBV7-2|.|14|TRBJ1-1|.
TGTGCCAGCAGCTATAACAGCAACCTGGCTGAAGCTTTCTTT
CASSYNSNLAEAFF
>TRBV20-1|TRBD1|14|TRBJ1-1|few
TGCAGTGCTAGGGGGGACAGTCTGAACACTGAAGCTTTCTTT
CSARGDSLNTEAFF
>TRBV28|TRBD1|16|TRBJ1-3|.
TGTGCCAGCAGTGCACGAGGGGGCCTCTCTGGAAACACCATATATTTT
CASSARGGLSGNTIYF
>TRBV24-1|TRBD2|16|TRBJ2-3|few
TGTGCCACCAGTGCGTCTGAAGCGGGACTTGAGGACACGCAGTATTTT
CATSASEAGLEDTQYF
>TRBV20-1|TRBD2|14|TRBJ2-1|few
TGCAGCCCTAGGCTAGCGGGAGGGAACAATGAGCAGTTCTTC
CSPRLAGGNNEQFF
>TRBV20-1|TRBD2|17|TRBJ2-1|.
TGCAGTGCTACCGGGACTAGCCGACAACTCTCCTACAATGAGCAGTTCTTC
CSATGTSRQLSYNEQFF
>TRBV6-2/TRBV6-3|.|16|TRBJ2-1|few
TGTGCCAGCAGTTACTCGAGGGACAACCACCGCAATGAGCAGTTCTTC
CASSYSRDNHRNEQFF
>TRBV5-1|.|16|TRBJ2-5|.
TGCGCCAGCAGCTTGACTTCCCAGGGACCTCAAGAGACCCAGTACTTC
CASSLTSQGPQETQYF
>TRBV28|.|15|TRBJ1-4|many
TGTGCCAGCAGTTCCTCCGGGACCCCGCTTGGAAAACTGTTTTTT
CASSSSGTPLGKLFF
>TRBV7-9|.|13|TRBJ2-7|few
TGTGCCAGCAGCTCCGACCTAGCGCCCGAGCAGTACTTC
CASSSDLAPEQYF
>TRBV5-1|TRBD1|15|TRBJ1-6|few
TGCGCCAGCAGCCTGGTGACAGGGCAGAATTCACCCCTCCACTTT
CASSLVTGQNSPLHF
>TRBV20-1|.|11|TRBJ2-1|.
TGCAGTGCTAGAGTTGCCTCCGAGGGGTTCTTC
CSARVASEGFF
>TRBV9|.|17|TRBJ2-6|.
TGTGCCAGCAGCCCCCTAGGCATTTCCTCTGGGGCCAACGTCCTGACTTTC
CASSPLGISSGANVLTF
>TRBV7-2|.|15|TRBJ2-7|many
TGTGCCAGCAACCAGTATACGGGTGGATCCTACGAGCAGTACTTC
CASNQYTGGSYEQYF
>TRBV13|.|14|TRBJ2-7|few
TGTGCCAGCAGCTTACGGGAATGGTCCTACGAGCAGTACTTC
CASSLREWSYEQYF
>TRBV29-1|.|15|TRBJ1-4|few
TGCAGCGTGAGAGGGAACTTTGCAACTAATGAAAAACTGTTTTTT
CSVRGNFATNEKLFF
>TRBV6-5|TRBD2|15|TRBJ2-7|.
TGTGCCAGCAGTTACCCGACTAGCGGGCCGTACGAGCAGTACTTC
CASSYPTSGPYEQYF